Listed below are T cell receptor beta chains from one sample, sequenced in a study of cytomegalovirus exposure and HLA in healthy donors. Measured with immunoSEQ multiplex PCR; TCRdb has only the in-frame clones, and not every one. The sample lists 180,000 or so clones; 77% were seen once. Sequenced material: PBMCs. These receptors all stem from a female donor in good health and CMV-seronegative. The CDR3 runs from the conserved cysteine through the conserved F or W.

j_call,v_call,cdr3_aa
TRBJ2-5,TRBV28,CASSLTGAPQAQYF
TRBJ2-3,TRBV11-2,CASPRSNF
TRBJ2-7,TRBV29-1,CSVEQGYEQYF
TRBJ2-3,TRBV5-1,CASNLQGTGTDTQYF
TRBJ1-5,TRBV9,CASSDSDSDGRPQHF
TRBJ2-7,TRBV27,CASSLGTSGPRGQYF
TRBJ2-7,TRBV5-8,CASSLGQGTVNEQYF
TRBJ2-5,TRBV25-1,CASSLDRSQETQYF
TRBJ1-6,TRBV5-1,CASSEAGNSPLHF
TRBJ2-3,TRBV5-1,CASSFSGGATDTQYF
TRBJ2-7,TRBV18,CASSPSSGGNYEQYF
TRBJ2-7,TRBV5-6,CASSLGQGNPYEQYF
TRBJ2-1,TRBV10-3,CAIELGGGRGNEQFF
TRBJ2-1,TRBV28,CASSFGGSNYNEQFF
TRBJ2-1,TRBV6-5,CASSYFGGSSYNEQFF
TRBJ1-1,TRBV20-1,CSANDREAFF
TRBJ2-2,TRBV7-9,CASSFHSTGNTGELFF
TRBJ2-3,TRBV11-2,CASSGRTGGRTDTQYF
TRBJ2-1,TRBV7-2,CASSRDTTYNEQFF
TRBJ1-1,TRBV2,CASSSTGGNTEAFF
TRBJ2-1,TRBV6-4,CASSDKSGGADEQFF
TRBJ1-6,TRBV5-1,CASSLPDRDNSPLHF
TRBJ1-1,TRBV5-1,CASSWGGSQGNTEAFF
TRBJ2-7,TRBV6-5,CASSYSLAGALYEQYF
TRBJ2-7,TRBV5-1,CASSTTTSGSSYEQYF
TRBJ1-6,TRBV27,CASSLRGFNSPLHF
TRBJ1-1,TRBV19,CASSIGARGYNTEAFF
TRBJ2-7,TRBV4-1,CASSQDTNPSYEQYF
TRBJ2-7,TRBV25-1,CASSRQGYDREQYF
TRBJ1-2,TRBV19,CASSIIGTGGFYGYTF
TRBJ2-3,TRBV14,CASSPDRRGRAKTDTQYF
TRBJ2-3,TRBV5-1,CASSLGEGADTQYF
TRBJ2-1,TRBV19,CASIGTSGNNEQFF
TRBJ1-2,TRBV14,CASSQELFSPTEGYTF
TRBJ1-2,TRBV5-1,CASSLTGTYGYTF
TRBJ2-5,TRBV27,CASSLTQGLQETQYF
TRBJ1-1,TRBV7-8,CASSLTPEGAVMNTEAFF
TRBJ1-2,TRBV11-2,CASSPGSGTGNGYTF
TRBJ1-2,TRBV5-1,CASSLGEVGRRYGYTF
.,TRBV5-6,CASSLVGVESEQYF
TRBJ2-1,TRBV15,CATSRIAGEGARNEQFF
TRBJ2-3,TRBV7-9,CASSPLKEAQYF
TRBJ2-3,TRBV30,CAWSVLNSGISTDTQYF
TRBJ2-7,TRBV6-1,CASSPAGQGPYEQYF
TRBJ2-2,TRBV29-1,CSVHQGAPNTGELFF
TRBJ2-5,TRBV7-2,CASSLNRGLQETQYF